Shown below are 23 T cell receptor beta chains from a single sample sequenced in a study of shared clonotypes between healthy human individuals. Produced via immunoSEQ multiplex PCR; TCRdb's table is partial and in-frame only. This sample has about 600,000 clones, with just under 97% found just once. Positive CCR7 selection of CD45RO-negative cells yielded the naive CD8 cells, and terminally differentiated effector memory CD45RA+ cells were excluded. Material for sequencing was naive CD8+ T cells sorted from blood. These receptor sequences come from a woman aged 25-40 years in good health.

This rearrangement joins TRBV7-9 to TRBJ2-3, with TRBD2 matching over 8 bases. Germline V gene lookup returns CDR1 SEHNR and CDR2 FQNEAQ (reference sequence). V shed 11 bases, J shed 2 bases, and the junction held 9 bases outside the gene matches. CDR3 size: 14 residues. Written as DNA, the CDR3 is TGTGCCTCTCATGGCGGGAGGCTCACAGATACGCAGTATTTT. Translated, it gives CASHGGRLTDTQYF. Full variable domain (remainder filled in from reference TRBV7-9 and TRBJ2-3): DTGVSQNPRHKITKRGQNVTFRCDPISEHNRLYWYRQTLGQGPEFLTYFQNEAQLEKSRLLSDRFSAERPKGSFSTLEIQRTEQGDSAMYLCASHGGRLTDTQYFGPGTRLTVL.

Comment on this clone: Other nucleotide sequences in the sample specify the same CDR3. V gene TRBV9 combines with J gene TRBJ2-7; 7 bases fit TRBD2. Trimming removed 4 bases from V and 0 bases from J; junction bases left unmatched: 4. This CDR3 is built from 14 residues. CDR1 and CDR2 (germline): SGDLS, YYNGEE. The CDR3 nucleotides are TGTGCCAGCAGCCCTAGCGGAAGCTCCTACGAGCAGTACTTC. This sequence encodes CASSPSGSSYEQYF.

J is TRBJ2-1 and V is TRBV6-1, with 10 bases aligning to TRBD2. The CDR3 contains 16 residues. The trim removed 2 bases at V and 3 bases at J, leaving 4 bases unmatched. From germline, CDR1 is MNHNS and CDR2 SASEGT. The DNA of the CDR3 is TGTGCCAGCAGTGAACTAGCGGGAGACTTCTACAATGAGCAGTTCTTC. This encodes CASSELAGDFYNEQFF.

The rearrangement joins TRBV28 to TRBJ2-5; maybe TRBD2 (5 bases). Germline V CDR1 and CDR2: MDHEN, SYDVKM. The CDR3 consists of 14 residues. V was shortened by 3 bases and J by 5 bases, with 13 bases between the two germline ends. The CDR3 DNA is TGTGCCAGCAGTTTCACTAGGGCTGGGGAGACCCAGTACTTC. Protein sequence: CASSFTRAGETQYF.

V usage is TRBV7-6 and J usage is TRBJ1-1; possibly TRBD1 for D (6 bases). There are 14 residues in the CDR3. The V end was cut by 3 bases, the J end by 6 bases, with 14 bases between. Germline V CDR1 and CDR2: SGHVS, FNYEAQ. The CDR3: CASSLEQGFSEAFF. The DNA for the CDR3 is TGTGCCAGCAGCTTGGAACAGGGTTTTTCTGAAGCTTTCTTT.

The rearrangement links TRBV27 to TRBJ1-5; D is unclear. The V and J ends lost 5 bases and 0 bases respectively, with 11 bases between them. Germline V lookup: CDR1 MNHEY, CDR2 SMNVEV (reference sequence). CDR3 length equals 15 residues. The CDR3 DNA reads TGTGCCAGCAGTCCAATTAACTATAGCAATCAGCCCCAGCATTTT. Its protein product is CASSPINYSNQPQHF.

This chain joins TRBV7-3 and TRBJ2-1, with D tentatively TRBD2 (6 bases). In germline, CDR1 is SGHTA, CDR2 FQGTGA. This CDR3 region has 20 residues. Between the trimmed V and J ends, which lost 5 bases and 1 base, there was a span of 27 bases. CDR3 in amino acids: CASSPRRPGVVSTSYNEQFF. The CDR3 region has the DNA TGTGCCAGCAGCCCGCGACGTCCGGGAGTGGTTTCTACTTCCTACAATGAGCAGTTCTTC.

CDR3: CASTPGMSGSLYTQYF. CDR3 sequence (DNA): TGTGCCAGCACCCCAGGGATGAGCGGGAGTCTTTATACGCAGTATTTT. V usage is TRBV27 and J usage is TRBJ2-3; 8 nucleotides line up with TRBD2. In germline, CDR1 is MNHEY, CDR2 SMNVEV (reference sequence). V lost 7 bases to trimming and J lost 7 bases; unmatched junction nucleotides: 16. The CDR3 spans 16 residues.

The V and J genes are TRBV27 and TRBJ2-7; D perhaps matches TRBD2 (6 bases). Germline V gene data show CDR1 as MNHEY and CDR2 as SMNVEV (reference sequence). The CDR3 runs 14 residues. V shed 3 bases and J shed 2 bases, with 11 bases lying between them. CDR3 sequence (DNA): TGTGCCAGCAGTTTCGTAGGAGGGCCCTACGAGCAGTACTTC. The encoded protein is CASSFVGGPYEQYF.

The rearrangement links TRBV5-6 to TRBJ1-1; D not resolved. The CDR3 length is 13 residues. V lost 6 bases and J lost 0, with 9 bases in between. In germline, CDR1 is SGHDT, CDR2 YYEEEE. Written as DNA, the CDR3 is TGTGCCAGCATAGGACGGCTGAACACTGAAGCTTTCTTT. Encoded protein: CASIGRLNTEAFF.

In DNA, the CDR3 is TGTGCCAGCAGTTTCGGCACCTACTCCTACGAGCAGTACTTC. Its translation is CASSFGTYSYEQYF. This chain joins TRBV28 and TRBJ2-7; D remains ambiguous. Trimming stripped 3 bases from V and 0 bases from J, with 9 bases between. The length of the CDR3 is 14 residues. In germline, CDR1 is MDHEN, CDR2 SYDVKM.

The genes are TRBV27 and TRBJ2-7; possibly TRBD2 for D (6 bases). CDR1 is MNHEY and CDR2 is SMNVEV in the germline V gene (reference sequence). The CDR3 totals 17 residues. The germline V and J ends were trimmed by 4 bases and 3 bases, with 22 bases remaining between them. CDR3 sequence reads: CASSYRTMGGLNYEQYF. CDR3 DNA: TGTGCCAGCAGTTACAGGACCATGGGAGGTTTGAACTACGAGCAGTACTTC.

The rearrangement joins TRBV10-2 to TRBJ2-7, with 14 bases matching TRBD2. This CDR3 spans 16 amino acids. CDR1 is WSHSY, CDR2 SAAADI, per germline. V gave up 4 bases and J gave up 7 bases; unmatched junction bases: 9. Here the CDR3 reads CASSVPGLAGEGEQYF. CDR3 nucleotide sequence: TGCGCCAGCAGTGTTCCGGGACTAGCGGGAGAAGGGGAGCAGTACTTC.

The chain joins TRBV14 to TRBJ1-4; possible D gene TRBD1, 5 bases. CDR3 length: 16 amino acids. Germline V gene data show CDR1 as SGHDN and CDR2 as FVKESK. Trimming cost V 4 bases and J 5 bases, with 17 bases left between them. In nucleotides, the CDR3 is TGTGCCAGCAGCCCGGGAGGGGAGGGCCTGAATGAAAAACTGTTTTTT. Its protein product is CASSPGGEGLNEKLFF.

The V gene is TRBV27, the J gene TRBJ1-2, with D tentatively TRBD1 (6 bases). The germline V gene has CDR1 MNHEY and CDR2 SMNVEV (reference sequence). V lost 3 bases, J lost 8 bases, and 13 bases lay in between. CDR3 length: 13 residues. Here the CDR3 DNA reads TGTGCCAGCAGTTTGGGGGCAGGGAACGGCTACACCTTC. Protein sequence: CASSLGAGNGYTF.

CDR3 sequence (DNA): TGTGCCAGCAGCCCTGGGTTTTCCTCCTACGAGCAGTACTTC. Translation gives CASSPGFSSYEQYF. The V call is TRBV5-4, the J call TRBJ2-7; D gene ambiguous. V shed 4 bases and J shed 0 bases, with 11 bases lying between them. Looked up from germline, CDR1 is SGHNT and CDR2 is YYREEE (reference sequence). The CDR3 spans 14 residues.

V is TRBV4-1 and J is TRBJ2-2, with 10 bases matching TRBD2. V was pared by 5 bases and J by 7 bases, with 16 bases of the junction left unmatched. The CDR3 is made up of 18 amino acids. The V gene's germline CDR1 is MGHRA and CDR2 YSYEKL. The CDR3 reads CASSNPSGSGRAVGELFF. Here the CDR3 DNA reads TGCGCCAGCAGCAACCCCTCCGGGAGCGGGAGGGCCGTCGGGGAGCTGTTTTTT.

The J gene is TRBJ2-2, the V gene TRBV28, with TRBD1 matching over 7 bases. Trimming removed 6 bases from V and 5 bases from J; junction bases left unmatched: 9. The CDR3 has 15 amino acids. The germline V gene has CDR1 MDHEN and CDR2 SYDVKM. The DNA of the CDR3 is TGTGCCAGCAGACAAGACAGGGTTTGGACCGGGGAGCTGTTTTTT. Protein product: CASRQDRVWTGELFF.

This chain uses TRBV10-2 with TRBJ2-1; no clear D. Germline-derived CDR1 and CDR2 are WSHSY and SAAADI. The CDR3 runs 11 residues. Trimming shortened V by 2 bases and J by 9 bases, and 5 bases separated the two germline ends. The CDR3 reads CASSEGVEQFF. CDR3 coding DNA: TGCGCCAGCAGTGAGGGAGTTGAGCAGTTCTTC.

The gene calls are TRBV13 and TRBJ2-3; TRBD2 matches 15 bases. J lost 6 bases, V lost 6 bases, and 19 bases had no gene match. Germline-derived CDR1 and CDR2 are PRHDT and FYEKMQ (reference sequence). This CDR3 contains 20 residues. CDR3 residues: CASSPTGTGGLAGGTDTQYF. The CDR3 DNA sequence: TGTGCCAGCAGTCCTACCGGGACAGGGGGACTAGCGGGAGGTACTGATACGCAGTATTTT.

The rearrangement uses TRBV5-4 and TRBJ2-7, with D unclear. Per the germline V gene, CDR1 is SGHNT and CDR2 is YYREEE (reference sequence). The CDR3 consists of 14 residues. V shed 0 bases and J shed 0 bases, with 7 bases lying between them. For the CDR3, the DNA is TGTGCCAGCAGCTTGGACGGTGCCTCCTACGAGCAGTACTTC. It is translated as CASSLDGASYEQYF.

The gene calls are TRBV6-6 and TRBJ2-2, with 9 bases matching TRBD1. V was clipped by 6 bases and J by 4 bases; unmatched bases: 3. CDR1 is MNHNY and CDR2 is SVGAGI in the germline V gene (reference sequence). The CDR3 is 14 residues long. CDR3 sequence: CASSRTGATGELFF. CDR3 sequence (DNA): TGTGCCAGCAGCCGGACAGGGGCCACCGGGGAGCTGTTTTTT.

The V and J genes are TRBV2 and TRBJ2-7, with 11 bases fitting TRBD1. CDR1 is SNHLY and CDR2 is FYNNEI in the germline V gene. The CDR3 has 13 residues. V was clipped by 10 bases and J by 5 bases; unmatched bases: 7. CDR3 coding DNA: TGTGCCACCGGACAGGGGGCTATCGACGAGCAGTACTTC. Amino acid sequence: CATGQGAIDEQYF.